These 2 T cell receptor beta chains were all obtained from the same sample, sequenced in a study of post-analysis software for immune sequencing data. Unique molecular identifiers had been added to the TCR beta cDNA libraries. MiXCR was run by TCRdb on the PCR reads, yielding one entry per CDR3 protein. The table records 400,000 to 500,000 distinct CDR3 sequences, approximately 37% of them present only once. Findings of the study overall: About five TRBV segments occurring more often in patients than controls included TRBV5-6, TRBV5-1 and TRBV20-1.

These TCRs are of unknown antigen specificity. Source material: blood. Receptors were obtained from a girl aged 2-9 years with multiple sclerosis.

The table lists this clonotype with many counts. The rearrangement uses TRBV29-1 and TRBJ2-7, with D possibly TRBD2 on 5 matching bases. The V and J ends lost 5 bases and 1 base respectively, with 9 bases between them. Germline CDR1 and CDR2: SQVTM and ANQGSEA. This CDR3 is 12 amino acids long. The CDR3 spells CSVSSGSYEQYF. In DNA form, the CDR3 reads TGCAGCGTTTCCTCGGGGTCCTACGAGCAGTACTTC.

In nucleotides, the CDR3 is TGCAGTGCTACCGGACTAGCACTCTACGAGCAGTACTTC. It yields the protein CSATGLALYEQYF. The chain couples TRBV20-1 to TRBJ2-7, with TRBD2 matching 8 bases. Trimming at V came to 4 bases and at J to 3 bases, leaving 5 bases not matched to a gene. CDR3 length: 13 residues. Per the germline V gene, CDR1 is DFQATT and CDR2 is SNEGSKA (reference sequence).